This entry concerns a single TCR beta chain. Its specificity is not known. The sample originates from a study of T cell responses to AZD1222 COVID-19 vaccine. Study as a whole: Pooling of second doses given at about 4 or about 12 weeks was done.

TCRdb's copy holds only in-frame clones and misses some; the assay was immunoSEQ multiplex PCR. Among roughly 70,000 clones listed, around 85% were seen once. Study findings and constraints: Repertoires were collected only later (after the peak T cell response had occurred). Nearly half of spike-specific TCRs reportedly target unmutated variant regions.

The germline CDR1 and CDR2 sequences are LGHDT and YNNKEL (reference sequence). The CDR3 contains 14 residues. The V and J ends lost 3 bases and 6 bases respectively, with 14 bases between them. Sequenced material: peripheral blood, taken on day 0 of AZD1222 vaccination. J is TRBJ1-2 and V is TRBV3-1 (or the pseudogene TRBV3-2), with D hard to call. The TCR was taken from an adult in good health. CDR3 loop: CASSHKGWRHGYTF. The CDR3 DNA follows: TGTGCCAGCAGCCATAAAGGCTGGAGGCATGGCTACACCTTC.